This T cell receptor beta chain was sequenced during a study of blood T cell repertoires in COVID-19. In the study overall: Material from acute and convalescent COVID-19 was sourced from the United States, Italy and Spain. PBMCs, B-cell-depleted T cells, or T cells provided the cDNA or gDNA that made up the material.

This clone was observed a single time. Trimming shortened V by 2 bases and J by 0 bases, and 12 bases separated the two germline ends. The CDR3 has 16 residues. Germline loops: CDR1 SGHRS, CDR2 YFSETQ. Study processing details: Estimation of nucleated cell counts relied on the amplification of reference gene primers. The assay was immunoSEQ multiplex PCR, and TCRdb's table has in-frame clones only and misses some. Clonal size and the V and J genes are those of that table, whereas D and trimming came from the DNA. The sample holds about 210,000 clones, approximately 78% seen once. Material: peripheral blood. The source of this sequence is a woman aged 35 to 49 with acute or convalescent COVID-19. The chain links TRBV5-1 to TRBJ2-1; D might be TRBD1 (5 bases). The CDR3 DNA sequence: TGCGCCAGCAGCTTCCCGGACATTAGCTCCTACAATGAGCAGTTCTTC. It is translated as CASSFPDISSYNEQFF.